This is a list of T cell receptor beta chains from one sample in a study of T-cell reconstitution after alpha-beta-depleted transplantation in children. TCRdb re-called the PCR reads through MiXCR, storing one row per CDR3 protein. The repertoire holds 780,000 or so distinct CDR3 sequences, with roughly 15% as singletons. The input for sequencing was PBMCs, mostly from graft donor cells, taken 360 days after TCRalphabeta/CD19-depleted stem cell transplant. These receptors originate from a male patient between 5 and 17 years old who had a stem cell transplant for acute lymphoblastic leukemia, so the T cells may come from the graft donor. Both conserved end residues are part of each CDR3. D genes are given only for firm matches. Only part of the rows carry a size: once, few, many, or a class if the clone is expanded.

>TRBJ2-7|14|few|TRBV5-1|-
CASSLSRVGYEQYF
TGCGCCAGCAGCCTTTCGCGAGTCGGGTACGAGCAGTACTTC
>TRBJ2-7|15|few|TRBV5-1|-
CASSLAHGMSYEQYF
TGCGCCAGCAGCTTGGCTCACGGGATGTCCTACGAGCAGTACTTC
>TRBJ2-7|16|few|TRBV27|-
CASSLNGWASSGEQYF
TGTGCCAGCAGTTTAAACGGTTGGGCCAGTTCGGGCGAGCAGTACTTC
>TRBJ2-1|15|few|TRBV18|TRBD1
CASSPLGQGPNEQFF
TGTGCCAGCTCACCGCTTGGACAGGGCCCTAATGAGCAGTTCTTC
>TRBJ2-2|17|many|TRBV4-2|TRBD2
CASSQVGHRGDTGELFF
TGTGCCAGCAGCCAAGTCGGTCACCGGGGGGACACCGGGGAGCTGTTTTTT
>TRBJ2-4|14|few|TRBV10-3|-
CAISDLKGYNIQYF
TGTGCCATCAGTGACCTCAAAGGTTATAACATTCAGTACTTC
>TRBJ2-1|12|-|TRBV29-1|-
CSVFGNNNEQFF
TGCAGCGTTTTCGGAAACAACAATGAGCAGTTCTTC
>TRBJ2-5|14|-|TRBV7-9|-
CASSLVRHLETQYF
TGTGCCAGCAGCTTAGTGAGGCATTTGGAGACCCAGTACTTC
>TRBJ2-3|15|-|TRBV7-8|-
CASSFRRTTTDTQYF
TGTGCCAGCAGCTTTAGGCGGACCACCACAGATACGCAGTATTTT
>TRBJ2-1|15|-|TRBV20-1|-
CSARRAAASYNEQFF
TGCAGTGCTAGGAGGGCAGCCGCCTCCTACAATGAGCAGTTCTTC
>TRBJ2-7|14|few|TRBV7-9|TRBD1
CASSQRDRTYEQYF
TGTGCCAGCAGTCAAAGGGACAGGACCTACGAGCAGTACTTC
>TRBJ2-7|15|few|TRBV7-2|-
CASSLGGDSGYEQYF
TGTGCCAGCAGCTTAGGGGGGGACAGTGGCTACGAGCAGTACTTC
>TRBJ2-4|14|many|TRBV29-1|TRBD1
CSVVGTAYIRTQYF
TGCAGCGTTGTTGGGACAGCTTACATTCGAACCCAGTACTTC
>TRBJ1-4|19|few|TRBV27|TRBD1
CASSGRTGVNLRANEKLFF
TGTGCCAGCAGTGGAAGGACAGGGGTAAATTTGAGGGCTAATGAAAAACTGTTTTTT
>TRBJ2-1|18|-|TRBV9|TRBD2
CASSVVDFAGGPFDEQFF
TGTGCCAGCAGCGTAGTGGATTTTGCGGGAGGTCCGTTCGATGAGCAGTTCTTC
>TRBJ2-6|18|few|TRBV27|-
CASSLFGAANSGANVLTF
TGTGCCAGCAGTTTATTTGGGGCTGCCAACTCTGGGGCCAACGTCCTGACTTTC
>TRBJ2-1|13|-|TRBV2|-
CATRTAGFNEQFF
TGTGCCACTAGGACGGCAGGGTTCAATGAGCAGTTCTTC
>TRBJ2-5|18|-|TRBV11-1|TRBD1
CASSLLTWDRELQETQYF
TGTGCCAGCAGCTTACTAACTTGGGACAGGGAACTACAAGAGACCCAGTACTTC
>TRBJ2-5|13|many|TRBV5-1|-
CASSLGSRETQYF
TGCGCCAGCAGCTTGGGATCCAGGGAGACCCAGTACTTC
>TRBJ1-2|12|few|TRBV5-1|-
CASSWVWGGYTF
TGCGCCAGCAGCTGGGTATGGGGCGGCTACACCTTC
>TRBJ2-5|12|few|TRBV18|-
CASSLSKETQYF
TGTGCCAGCTCACTCAGTAAAGAGACCCAGTACTTC
>TRBJ2-5|15|-|TRBV9|TRBD2
CASSVLSGYQETQYF
TGTGCCAGCAGCGTACTTAGCGGGTACCAAGAGACCCAGTACTTC
>TRBJ2-3|12|many|TRBV20-1|-
CSARRDRGTQYF
TGCAGTGCTAGACGGGATCGGGGTACGCAGTATTTT
>TRBJ2-6|17|few|TRBV6-5|TRBD2
CASSYSAGGAGANVLTF
TGTGCCAGCAGTTACTCAGCGGGAGGTGCTGGGGCCAACGTCCTGACTTTC
>TRBJ2-1|15|few|TRBV29-1|-
CSVEGDASSYNEQFF
TGCAGCGTTGAGGGGGACGCCAGCTCCTACAATGAGCAGTTCTTC
>TRBJ1-1|14|-|TRBV27|-
CASSLLGAATEAFF
TGTGCCAGCAGTTTATTGGGGGCAGCAACTGAAGCTTTCTTT
>TRBJ2-1|13|few|TRBV6-6|-
CASSYSSENEQFF
TGTGCCAGCAGTTACTCCTCGGAAAATGAGCAGTTCTTC
>TRBJ2-7|14|few|TRBV30|TRBD1
CAWLDREDSYEQYF
TGTGCCTGGTTGGACAGGGAAGACTCCTACGAGCAGTACTTC
>TRBJ1-5|13|-|TRBV18|-
CASSPDRCQPQHF
TGTGCCAGCTCACCGGATCGGTGCCAGCCCCAGCATTTT
>TRBJ2-3|17|few|TRBV5-1|-
CASSYTFGGTSTDTQYF
TGCGCCAGCAGCTACACTTTCGGCGGGACTAGCACAGATACGCAGTATTTT
>TRBJ2-3|16|-|TRBV9|TRBD2
CASSVGSGRGTDTQYF
TGTGCCAGCAGCGTAGGATCGGGGAGGGGCACAGATACGCAGTATTTT
>TRBJ2-7|14|many|TRBV12-3/TRBV12-4|-
CASSAPKEGYEQYF
TGTGCCAGCAGTGCCCCGAAAGAAGGGTACGAGCAGTACTTC
>TRBJ2-1|12|few|TRBV5-1|-
CASRRPVGEQFF
TGCGCCAGCAGGCGGCCGGTGGGCGAGCAGTTCTTC
>TRBJ2-1|15|many|TRBV4-3|-
CASSQEAGTYNEQFF
TGCGCCAGCAGCCAAGAGGCGGGGACCTACAATGAGCAGTTCTTC
>TRBJ2-7|16|-|TRBV4-1|-
CASSQRGRGQSYEQYF
TGCGCCAGCAGCCAAAGAGGGAGGGGGCAATCCTACGAGCAGTACTTC
>TRBJ2-1|15|-|TRBV5-1|-
CASSFGGVSYNEQFF
TGCGCCAGCAGCTTTGGGGGCGTTTCCTACAATGAGCAGTTCTTC
>TRBJ2-5|19|-|TRBV9|TRBD1
CASSSRIWGQGLGQETQYF
TGTGCCAGCAGCTCGCGTATTTGGGGACAGGGCCTCGGCCAAGAGACCCAGTACTTC
>TRBJ2-5|17|-|TRBV29-1|TRBD1
CSVPRVTRGQGKETQYF
TGCAGCGTTCCCCGAGTTACCCGCGGACAGGGGAAAGAGACCCAGTACTTC
>TRBJ1-2|15|-|TRBV11-2|-
CASSSFRGLNYGYTF
TGTGCCAGCAGCTCCTTCCGGGGGCTAAACTATGGCTACACCTTC
>TRBJ2-3|17|few|TRBV4-2|-
CASSQLVRGRSTDTQYF
TGTGCCAGCAGCCAGCTGGTTAGAGGCAGAAGCACAGATACGCAGTATTTT
>TRBJ2-2|16|-|TRBV7-3|TRBD2
CASSLTRTSDTGELFF
TGTGCCAGCAGCTTAACCAGGACTAGCGACACCGGGGAGCTGTTTTTT
>TRBJ2-7|14|many|TRBV5-5|-
CASSLGTDSYEQYF
TGTGCCAGCAGCTTGGGGACAGATTCCTACGAGCAGTACTTC
>TRBJ1-6|17|-|TRBV5-1|TRBD1
CASSQDRGLRGNSPLHF
TGCGCCAGCAGCCAGGACAGGGGGCTAAGGGGTAATTCACCCCTCCACTTT
>TRBJ2-1|16|few|TRBV6-4|-
CASSPRPGHVYNEQFF
TGTGCCAGCAGTCCCCGGCCGGGACACGTCTACAATGAGCAGTTCTTC
>TRBJ2-1|14|once|TRBV29-1|-
CSVEVKSGYNEQFF
TGCAGCGTTGAAGTGAAGTCGGGGTACAATGAGCAGTTCTTC
>TRBJ2-1|17|few|TRBV3-1|TRBD2
CASSSASGSLINNEQFF
TGTGCCAGCAGCTCAGCTAGCGGGAGCTTGATTAACAATGAGCAGTTCTTC
>TRBJ2-1|13|few|TRBV4-1|TRBD2
CASSQGTLAGVFF
TGCGCCAGCAGCCAAGGGACCCTAGCGGGAGTGTTCTTC
>TRBJ2-7|16|few|TRBV15|-
CATSRGGGSLSYEQYF
TGTGCCACCAGCAGAGGGGGGGGCTCACTCTCCTACGAGCAGTACTTC
>TRBJ2-3|17|few|TRBV29-1|TRBD2
CSVLGGLAGVARDTQYF
TGCAGCGTTCTTGGGGGACTAGCGGGAGTGGCCAGAGATACGCAGTATTTT
>TRBJ1-2|13|few|TRBV30|TRBD1
CAWSRVRGRGYTF
TGTGCCTGGAGTAGGGTCAGGGGGCGAGGCTACACCTTC
>TRBJ1-2|14|-|TRBV11-2|-
CASSLDEAGEGYTF
TGTGCCAGCAGCTTAGATGAGGCAGGGGAAGGCTACACCTTC
>TRBJ2-5|14|many|TRBV7-9|-
CASSFRTSVETQYF
TGTGCCAGCAGCTTCCGGACTTCTGTGGAGACCCAGTACTTC
>TRBJ1-3|11|few|TRBV12-3/TRBV12-4|-
CASSLTNTIYF
TGTGCCAGCAGTTTGACAAACACCATATATTTT
>TRBJ2-7|12|few|TRBV6-5|-
CASSYGQHEQYF
TGTGCCAGCAGTTACGGGCAGCACGAGCAGTACTTC
>TRBJ2-1|16|few|TRBV10-2|-
CASRSGPAISYNEQFF
TGCGCCAGCAGGAGCGGCCCCGCTATCTCCTACAATGAGCAGTTCTTC
>TRBJ2-7|13|-|TRBV7-9|-
CASSLSGVNEQYF
TGTGCCAGCAGCTTATCAGGGGTAAACGAGCAGTACTTC